This TCR beta chain was sequenced during a study of blood T cell repertoires in COVID-19. Profiled with immunoSEQ multiplex PCR; TCRdb holds only in-frame clones, not every one. This table holds approximately 200,000 clones, 86% found once. Germline CDR1 and CDR2: SGHDN and FVKESK. The V gene lost 4 bases and the J gene lost 6 bases, with 10 bases spanning the gap. The CDR3 contains 13 residues. Source material: PBMCs or T cells enriched from blood (not recorded which). J is TRBJ2-1 and V is TRBV14; D is unclear. This clonotype was obtained from a woman aged 25 to 39 who had recovered from COVID-19. The CDR3 DNA reads as TGTGCCAGCAGCCCCCCGCGGATCAATGAGCAGTTCTTC. Amino acid sequence: CASSPPRINEQFF.